This is a list of T cell receptor beta chains from one sample in a study of blood T cells in healthy people across ages. TCRdb re-called the 5' RACE reads through MiXCR, storing one row per CDR3 protein. The table records approximately 730,000 distinct CDR3 sequences, around 46% of them present only once. The sample taken for sequencing was blood. The receptors were gathered from a woman in her sixties or seventies in good health. Each CDR3 is given with its conserved first and last residue. The D gene is left open where the match is weak. Rows give clone size only sometimes, using once, few, many, or a class for an expanded clone.

j_gene: TRBJ2-7
d_gene: .
v_gene: TRBV20-1
abundance: .
CDR3nt: TGCAGTGCTAGCAGGGACGGATCCACCTACGAGCAGTACTTC
CDR3aa: CSASRDGSTYEQYF

j_gene: TRBJ1-4
d_gene: .
v_gene: TRBV20-1
abundance: few
CDR3nt: TGCAGTGCTAGAGATCCGGGCCGGACCGATGAAAAACTGTTTTTT
CDR3aa: CSARDPGRTDEKLFF

j_gene: TRBJ2-1
d_gene: .
v_gene: TRBV18
abundance: .
CDR3nt: TGTGCCAGCTCACCGGTAGAGGCGAATGAGCAGTTCTTC
CDR3aa: CASSPVEANEQFF

j_gene: TRBJ1-1
d_gene: .
v_gene: TRBV12-3/TRBV12-4
abundance: .
CDR3nt: TGTGCCAGCTCTGACGGAACCACTGAAGCTTTCTTT
CDR3aa: CASSDGTTEAFF

j_gene: TRBJ2-7
d_gene: TRBD2
v_gene: TRBV13
abundance: few
CDR3nt: TGTGCCAGCAAAAAGCGGGGGGTCTCCTACGAGCAGTACTTC
CDR3aa: CASKKRGVSYEQYF

j_gene: TRBJ2-5
d_gene: TRBD2
v_gene: TRBV11-2
abundance: once
CDR3nt: TGTGCCAGCAGCTCCGGGGGTGCTAGCGGACCAGGAGAGACCCAGTACTTC
CDR3aa: CASSSGGASGPGETQYF

j_gene: TRBJ2-5
d_gene: .
v_gene: TRBV7-6
abundance: .
CDR3nt: TGTGCCAGCACCCTACAGGGAGACGGGGAGCAGTACTTC
CDR3aa: CASTLQGDGEQYF

j_gene: TRBJ2-2
d_gene: TRBD1
v_gene: TRBV6-5
abundance: .
CDR3nt: TGTGCCAGCAGTTGGGGGACAGGGGACACCGGGGAGCTGTTTTTT
CDR3aa: CASSWGTGDTGELFF

j_gene: TRBJ2-7
d_gene: TRBD1
v_gene: TRBV12-3/TRBV12-4
abundance: few
CDR3nt: TGTGCCAGCAGTAGGGCCAGGACAGGGACCTACGAGCAGTACTTC
CDR3aa: CASSRARTGTYEQYF

j_gene: TRBJ2-3
d_gene: .
v_gene: TRBV29-1
abundance: .
CDR3nt: TGCAGCGTTGCTAGGGCAGGGGATGGCGATACGCAGTATTTT
CDR3aa: CSVARAGDGDTQYF

j_gene: TRBJ2-7
d_gene: .
v_gene: TRBV6-5
abundance: .
CDR3nt: TGTGCCAGCAGTTACTCGACGCAGGGCCCCTACGAGCAGTACTTC
CDR3aa: CASSYSTQGPYEQYF

j_gene: TRBJ1-2
d_gene: TRBD1
v_gene: TRBV20-1
abundance: .
CDR3nt: TGCAGTGCTAGAGACCCAGGACAGGATCCTGGCTACACCTTC
CDR3aa: CSARDPGQDPGYTF

j_gene: TRBJ2-5
d_gene: .
v_gene: TRBV12-3/TRBV12-4
abundance: .
CDR3nt: TGTGCCAGCAGTCGGCCCGGCCGCGAGAGGGAGACCCAGTACTTC
CDR3aa: CASSRPGRERETQYF

j_gene: TRBJ1-5
d_gene: .
v_gene: TRBV5-1
abundance: many
CDR3nt: TGCGCCAGCAGCCACGGGACTGGGAATCAGCCCCAGCATTTT
CDR3aa: CASSHGTGNQPQHF

j_gene: TRBJ2-1
d_gene: .
v_gene: TRBV12-3/TRBV12-4
abundance: .
CDR3nt: TGTGCCAGCAGTTTCAGGCGACAGGAGCAGTTCTTC
CDR3aa: CASSFRRQEQFF

j_gene: TRBJ2-3
d_gene: TRBD2
v_gene: TRBV4-2
abundance: .
CDR3nt: TGTGCCAGCAGCCAATCCGGACTAGCGCGGAGCACAGATACGCAGTATTTT
CDR3aa: CASSQSGLARSTDTQYF

j_gene: TRBJ1-2
d_gene: .
v_gene: TRBV7-2
abundance: .
CDR3nt: TGTGCCAGCACCTCGGGCCAGGACTATGGCTACACCTTC
CDR3aa: CASTSGQDYGYTF

j_gene: TRBJ2-5
d_gene: .
v_gene: TRBV3-1
abundance: .
CDR3nt: TGTGCCAGCAGCCTCCGCCGGGGGGCGGTAGGCGAGACCCAGTACTTC
CDR3aa: CASSLRRGAVGETQYF

j_gene: TRBJ1-1
d_gene: .
v_gene: TRBV24-1
abundance: few
CDR3nt: TGTGCCACCAGTGATCGCGGCGACGGGGCTTTCTTT
CDR3aa: CATSDRGDGAFF

j_gene: TRBJ1-6
d_gene: .
v_gene: TRBV28
abundance: .
CDR3nt: TGTGCCAGCAGTTTAGGGCAGAGCTCCTATAATTCACCCCTCCACTTT
CDR3aa: CASSLGQSSYNSPLHF

j_gene: TRBJ2-3
d_gene: TRBD1
v_gene: TRBV6-6
abundance: .
CDR3nt: TGTGCCAGCGCTCGGGCTCAGGGACAGAGCACAGATACGCAGTATTTT
CDR3aa: CASARAQGQSTDTQYF

j_gene: TRBJ2-1
d_gene: .
v_gene: TRBV29-1
abundance: .
CDR3nt: TGCAGCGTTGTTTCGGGGGCGCGAAATGAGCAGTTCTTC
CDR3aa: CSVVSGARNEQFF

j_gene: TRBJ2-5
d_gene: TRBD2
v_gene: TRBV5-1
abundance: .
CDR3nt: TGCGCCAGCAGCGGAGGGACTAGCGGCCCACAAGAGACCCAGTACTTC
CDR3aa: CASSGGTSGPQETQYF

j_gene: TRBJ1-2
d_gene: .
v_gene: TRBV5-1
abundance: .
CDR3nt: TGCGCCAGCAAAGGTGACAGGCTAGGCTATGGCTACACCTTC
CDR3aa: CASKGDRLGYGYTF

j_gene: TRBJ1-1
d_gene: .
v_gene: TRBV7-8
abundance: .
CDR3nt: TGTACCAGCAGCGTAAAGGGGAACACTGAAGCTTTCTTT
CDR3aa: CTSSVKGNTEAFF

j_gene: TRBJ2-7
d_gene: TRBD2
v_gene: TRBV7-2
abundance: few
CDR3nt: TGTGCCAGCAGCTTTCAGGGGACTAGCGGGAGTAGCTACGAGCAGTACTTC
CDR3aa: CASSFQGTSGSSYEQYF

j_gene: TRBJ1-2
d_gene: TRBD1
v_gene: TRBV7-2
abundance: few
CDR3nt: TGTGCCAGCAGCCCGGACAGGGGAGCCGGCTACACCTTC
CDR3aa: CASSPDRGAGYTF

j_gene: TRBJ1-2
d_gene: .
v_gene: TRBV20-1
abundance: .
CDR3nt: TGCAGTGCTAGTAACAGGGTCACCTATGGCTACACCTTC
CDR3aa: CSASNRVTYGYTF

j_gene: TRBJ2-7
d_gene: TRBD1
v_gene: TRBV7-2
abundance: .
CDR3nt: TGTGCCAGCAGCTTAGGGGGACGACAGGGCACCTACGAGCAGTACTTC
CDR3aa: CASSLGGRQGTYEQYF

j_gene: TRBJ2-3
d_gene: TRBD2
v_gene: TRBV6-2/TRBV6-3
abundance: few
CDR3nt: TGTGCCACTCAAAGCAGCCTAGCGGAATCAGATACGCAGTATTTT
CDR3aa: CATQSSLAESDTQYF

j_gene: TRBJ1-1
d_gene: .
v_gene: TRBV3-1
abundance: .
CDR3nt: TGTGCCAGCAGCCAAAGGTCTATGACTGAAGCTTTCTTT
CDR3aa: CASSQRSMTEAFF

j_gene: TRBJ1-1
d_gene: TRBD1
v_gene: TRBV6-1
abundance: few
CDR3nt: TGTGCCAGCAGTGATACAGGGGACACTGAAGCTTTCTTT
CDR3aa: CASSDTGDTEAFF

j_gene: TRBJ2-5
d_gene: .
v_gene: TRBV20-1
abundance: few
CDR3nt: TGCAGTACCCTTTCAGGTCCCCAAGAGACCCAGTACTTC
CDR3aa: CSTLSGPQETQYF

j_gene: TRBJ2-2
d_gene: TRBD2
v_gene: TRBV20-1
abundance: .
CDR3nt: TGCAGTGCTAGACCACTAGCGGGAGTCGACACCGGGGAGCTGTTTTTT
CDR3aa: CSARPLAGVDTGELFF

j_gene: TRBJ2-7
d_gene: .
v_gene: TRBV20-1
abundance: few
CDR3nt: TGCAGTGCCCCTCAAGCCTCGCACGAGCAGTACTTC
CDR3aa: CSAPQASHEQYF

j_gene: TRBJ2-1
d_gene: .
v_gene: TRBV7-2
abundance: few
CDR3nt: TGTGCCAGCAGCTTACCTTGGGGGACCGACCGCCTCAGTGAGCAGTTCTTC
CDR3aa: CASSLPWGTDRLSEQFF

j_gene: TRBJ1-2
d_gene: .
v_gene: TRBV25-1
abundance: .
CDR3nt: TGTGCCAGCAGTGAATGGGGGATTCCACTAGCCGGCTACACCTTC
CDR3aa: CASSEWGIPLAGYTF

j_gene: TRBJ2-4
d_gene: .
v_gene: TRBV7-9
abundance: .
CDR3nt: TGTGCCAGCAGCGCACCCGGGAACACCCAAAACATTCAGTACTTC
CDR3aa: CASSAPGNTQNIQYF

j_gene: TRBJ2-7
d_gene: .
v_gene: TRBV20-1
abundance: once
CDR3nt: TGCAGTGCTAGGGACTTAAATGCCTACGAGCAGTACTTC
CDR3aa: CSARDLNAYEQYF

j_gene: TRBJ1-4
d_gene: TRBD1
v_gene: TRBV5-1
abundance: .
CDR3nt: TGCGCCAGCAGCCGGAGGGCCAACCGACAGGGAGATGAAAAACTGTTTTTT
CDR3aa: CASSRRANRQGDEKLFF

j_gene: TRBJ2-7
d_gene: .
v_gene: TRBV6-6
abundance: .
CDR3nt: TGTGCCAGCAGTTACCCCACCTCCGAGCAGTACTTC
CDR3aa: CASSYPTSEQYF

j_gene: TRBJ2-4
d_gene: .
v_gene: TRBV28
abundance: many
CDR3nt: TGTGCCAGCAGCTCTCCGGCGTTAGCCAAAAACATTCAGTACTTC
CDR3aa: CASSSPALAKNIQYF

j_gene: TRBJ2-5
d_gene: .
v_gene: TRBV7-8
abundance: .
CDR3nt: TGTGCCAGCAGCTTAGCCCCGAGCAATGAGCAGTACTTC
CDR3aa: CASSLAPSNEQYF

j_gene: TRBJ2-5
d_gene: TRBD1
v_gene: TRBV29-1
abundance: .
CDR3nt: TGCAGCGGGGGACAGCGGAGGGAGACCCAGTACTTC
CDR3aa: CSGGQRRETQYF

j_gene: TRBJ1-1
d_gene: .
v_gene: TRBV20-1
abundance: few
CDR3nt: TGCAGTGCTAGACCCATTAGACCCCGGGGCACTGAAGCTTTCTTT
CDR3aa: CSARPIRPRGTEAFF

j_gene: TRBJ2-1
d_gene: .
v_gene: TRBV20-1
abundance: .
CDR3nt: TGCAGTGCTAGTCCTAGCCCTTGGAGCTCCTACAATGAGCAGTTCTTC
CDR3aa: CSASPSPWSSYNEQFF

j_gene: TRBJ2-1
d_gene: TRBD2
v_gene: TRBV28
abundance: .
CDR3nt: TGTGCCAGCAGTTTACCGGGCGGCAGGGAGGGCAATGAGCAGTTCTTC
CDR3aa: CASSLPGGREGNEQFF

j_gene: TRBJ2-5
d_gene: TRBD2
v_gene: TRBV4-1
abundance: .
CDR3nt: TGCGCCAGCAGCCAACCCAGGGAGCCCCTTGGGCTAGCGGGGTACAATGAGCAGTACTTC
CDR3aa: CASSQPREPLGLAGYNEQYF

j_gene: TRBJ2-1
d_gene: TRBD2
v_gene: TRBV14
abundance: .
CDR3nt: TGTGCCAGCAGCCGAGAACTAGCGGGATTATCCTACAATGAGCAGTTCTTC
CDR3aa: CASSRELAGLSYNEQFF

j_gene: TRBJ2-5
d_gene: .
v_gene: TRBV4-3
abundance: .
CDR3nt: TGCGCCAGCAGCCAAGTTGAAGGAGGGGGAGAGACCCAGTACTTC
CDR3aa: CASSQVEGGGETQYF

j_gene: TRBJ2-5
d_gene: .
v_gene: TRBV5-1
abundance: .
CDR3nt: TGCGCCAGCAGCCCGGGAGTCGGTGAAGGTGAGCAGTACTTC
CDR3aa: CASSPGVGEGEQYF

j_gene: TRBJ2-5
d_gene: .
v_gene: TRBV14
abundance: .
CDR3nt: TGTGCCAGCAGCCCCAGTGTAACGATAACAAGTGAGCAGTACTTC
CDR3aa: CASSPSVTITSEQYF

j_gene: TRBJ2-1
d_gene: TRBD1
v_gene: TRBV6-1
abundance: .
CDR3nt: TGTGCCAGCAGTGAAACGACAGGGCGTTCCCTGAATGAGCAGTTCTTC
CDR3aa: CASSETTGRSLNEQFF

j_gene: TRBJ1-2
d_gene: .
v_gene: TRBV10-3
abundance: few
CDR3nt: TGTGCCATCACCCAAGGACAGCAGGGGAACTATGGCTACACCTTC
CDR3aa: CAITQGQQGNYGYTF

j_gene: TRBJ1-2
d_gene: TRBD1
v_gene: TRBV19
abundance: .
CDR3nt: TGTGCCAGTAGTCCCAGACAGGGGATCTACACCTTC
CDR3aa: CASSPRQGIYTF

j_gene: TRBJ2-2
d_gene: TRBD2
v_gene: TRBV7-3
abundance: .
CDR3nt: TGTGCCAGCAGCCGAGCGGGAGTGGACACCGGGGAGCTGTTTTTT
CDR3aa: CASSRAGVDTGELFF

j_gene: TRBJ1-5
d_gene: TRBD1
v_gene: TRBV27
abundance: few
CDR3nt: TGTGCCAGCAGTGCCCGGACAGGGGACGGTCAGCCCCAGCATTTT
CDR3aa: CASSARTGDGQPQHF

j_gene: TRBJ2-7
d_gene: .
v_gene: TRBV11-3
abundance: few
CDR3nt: TGTGCCAGCAGCTTAGGTGACGGAAACTACGAGCAGTACTTC
CDR3aa: CASSLGDGNYEQYF

j_gene: TRBJ1-5
d_gene: .
v_gene: TRBV12-3/TRBV12-4
abundance: .
CDR3nt: TGTGCCAGCAGTTCTTACAGTAAGGGTTGGAGCAATCTGCCCCAGCATTTT
CDR3aa: CASSSYSKGWSNLPQHF

j_gene: TRBJ1-5
d_gene: .
v_gene: TRBV20-1
abundance: .
CDR3nt: TGCAGTGTCCTACCTGGTGGGGTCGAATGGGATCAGCCCCAGCATTTT
CDR3aa: CSVLPGGVEWDQPQHF